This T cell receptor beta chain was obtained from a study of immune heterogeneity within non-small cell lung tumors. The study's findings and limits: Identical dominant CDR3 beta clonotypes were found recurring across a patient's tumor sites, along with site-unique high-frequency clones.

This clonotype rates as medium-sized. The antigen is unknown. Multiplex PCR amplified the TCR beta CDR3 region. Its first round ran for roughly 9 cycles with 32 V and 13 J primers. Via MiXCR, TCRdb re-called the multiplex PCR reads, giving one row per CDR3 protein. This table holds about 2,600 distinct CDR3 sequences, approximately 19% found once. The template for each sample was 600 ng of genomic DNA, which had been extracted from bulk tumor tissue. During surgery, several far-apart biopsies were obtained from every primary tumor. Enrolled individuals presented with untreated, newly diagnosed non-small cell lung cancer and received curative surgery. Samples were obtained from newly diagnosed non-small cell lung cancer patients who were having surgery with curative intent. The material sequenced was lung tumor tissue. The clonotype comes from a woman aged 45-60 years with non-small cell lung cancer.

DNA of the CDR3: TGTGCCAGCAGTTCCGGACAGGGAGGCGCAGATACGCAGTATTTT. Amino acids: CASSSGQGGADTQYF. This chain connects TRBV28 to TRBJ2-3; 8 positions agree with TRBD1. The ends lost 4 bases at V and 4 bases at J; junction bases unmatched: 7. CDR3 length: 15 residues. Germline V CDR1 and CDR2: MDHEN, SYDVKM. Together with reference TRBV28 and TRBJ2-3, the CDR3 gives the full variable domain: DVKVTQSSRYLVKRTGEKVFLECVQDMDHENMFWYRQDPGLGLRLIYFSYDVKMKEKGDIPEGYSVSREKKERFSLILESASTNQTSMYLCASSSGQGGADTQYFGPGTRLTVL.